This is a list of T cell receptor beta chains from one sample in a study of T cell changes during pregnancy in multiple sclerosis. The method was immunoSEQ multiplex PCR; TCRdb's version includes in-frame clones alone and lacks a portion of them. This sample has some 94,000 clones, with less than 95% found just once. The sequences come from peripheral blood, collected in the first trimester of pregnancy. These receptors came from a female donor in good health, enrolled as a control in a pregnancy study. The CDR3 runs from the conserved cysteine through the conserved F or W. The D gene is left open where the match is weak. Clone size is given for some rows only: seen once, a few or many times, or a class if the clone is expanded.

abundance	v_gene	d_gene	j_gene	CDR3aa	CDR3nt
.	TRBV28	TRBD1	TRBJ2-7	CASSFRGSSYEQYF	TGTGCCAGCAGTTTCAGGGGGTCGTCCTACGAGCAGTACTTC
.	TRBV9	TRBD1	TRBJ1-1	CASSLRQGRAEAFF	TGTGCCAGCAGCCTGAGACAGGGAAGGGCTGAAGCTTTCTTT
.	TRBV28	TRBD1	TRBJ2-6	CASSSQDRVGANVLTF	TGTGCCAGCAGTTCCCAGGACAGGGTGGGGGCCAACGTCCTGACTTTC
.	TRBV4-3	TRBD1	TRBJ1-1	CASSQVTGGSEAFF	TGCGCCAGCAGCCAAGTGACAGGGGGCTCTGAAGCTTTCTTT
.	TRBV20-1	.	TRBJ1-2	CSVENSRGGTF	TGCAGTGTCGAGAATTCCAGGGGTGGCACCTTC
.	TRBV7-2	.	TRBJ2-3	CASSSQRHPDTQYF	TGTGCCAGCAGCTCACAAAGACACCCTGATACGCAGTATTTT
.	TRBV9	.	TRBJ1-1	CASSVVGGGVTEAFF	TGTGCCAGCAGCGTAGTTGGGGGCGGTGTCACTGAAGCTTTCTTT
.	TRBV6-6	TRBD1	TRBJ2-1	CASSYSAQGIEQFF	TGTGCCAGCAGTTACTCGGCACAGGGGATCGAGCAGTTCTTC
.	TRBV2	.	TRBJ2-7	CASSRDRGGSEQYF	TGTGCCAGCAGTCGCGACAGGGGAGGGAGCGAGCAGTACTTC
.	TRBV7-2	.	TRBJ1-5	CASSPTKAGVQPQHF	TGTGCCAGCAGCCCGACAAAAGCAGGGGTCCAGCCCCAGCATTTT
.	TRBV21-1	.	TRBJ1-2	CASSKGQGATANYGYTF	TGTGCCAGCAGCAAAGGACAGGGGGCGACCGCTAACTATGGCTACACCTTC
.	TRBV7-9	.	TRBJ1-1	CASSFKTGTMNTEAFF	TGTGCCAGCAGCTTCAAGACAGGTACCATGAACACTGAAGCTTTCTTT
.	TRBV6-5	.	TRBJ1-1	CASKSPTQNTEAFF	TGTGCCAGCAAATCCCCAACACAGAACACTGAAGCTTTCTTT
.	TRBV2	.	TRBJ2-2	CASSTQNLNTGELFF	TGTGCCAGCAGTACCCAGAACCTTAACACCGGGGAGCTGTTTTTT
.	TRBV5-4	TRBD1	TRBJ2-3	CASSLVDRVTDTQYF	TGTGCCAGCAGCTTGGTTGACAGGGTAACAGATACGCAGTATTTT
.	TRBV29-1	TRBD1	TRBJ2-7	CSAGQGAYEQYF	TGCAGCGCTGGACAGGGTGCCTACGAGCAGTACTTC
.	TRBV11-3	.	TRBJ2-1	CASSLDSNPYNEQFF	TGTGCCAGCAGCTTAGATAGCAACCCCTACAATGAGCAGTTCTTC
.	TRBV5-3	TRBD1	TRBJ1-3	CARSFPLDRESGNTIYF	TGTGCCAGAAGCTTCCCTTTAGACAGGGAGAGTGGAAACACCATATATTTT
.	TRBV7-8	TRBD1	TRBJ1-3	CASSFLNQGAGNTIYF	TGTGCCAGCAGCTTCCTGAACCAGGGGGCTGGAAACACCATATATTTT
.	TRBV28	.	TRBJ1-2	CASSSAAGKTYGYTF	TGTGCCAGCAGCTCCGCGGCAGGGAAGACATATGGCTACACCTTC
.	TRBV7-2	TRBD2	TRBJ2-5	CASSPGTSGGAEYF	TGTGCCAGCAGCCCGGGGACTAGCGGGGGGGCCGAATACTTC
.	TRBV4-3	TRBD1	TRBJ2-7	CASSPSQGAGAYEQYF	TGCGCCAGCAGCCCCTCGCAGGGGGCCGGAGCCTACGAGCAGTACTTC
.	TRBV6-6	.	TRBJ2-4	CASSSTGEGNIQYF	TGTGCCAGCAGTTCGACAGGGGAGGGAAACATTCAGTACTTC
.	TRBV7-8	TRBD2	TRBJ2-2	CASRVWGGKPGELFF	TGTGCCAGCAGAGTTTGGGGGGGGAAGCCCGGGGAGCTGTTTTTT
.	TRBV27	.	TRBJ2-1	CASIGGRNEQFF	TGTGCCAGCATCGGAGGGCGCAATGAGCAGTTCTTC
.	TRBV4-2	.	TRBJ1-5	CASSQVRTQGSNQPQHF	TGTGCCAGCAGCCAAGTCCGCACTCAGGGTAGCAATCAGCCCCAGCATTTT
.	TRBV28	.	TRBJ1-1	CASGVQDGKNTEAFF	TGTGCCAGCGGAGTCCAAGACGGCAAGAACACTGAAGCTTTCTTT
.	TRBV11-2	.	TRBJ1-2	CASSPSGEVGYTF	TGTGCCAGCAGCCCCTCGGGAGAGGTTGGCTACACCTTC
.	TRBV5-4	.	TRBJ2-2	CASSLGWKEGAGELFF	TGTGCCAGCAGCTTGGGGTGGAAGGAAGGGGCCGGGGAGCTGTTTTTT
.	TRBV4-2	.	TRBJ1-2	CASSQDRSLYTF	TGTGCCAGCAGCCAAGACAGGTCTCTCTACACCTTC
.	TRBV30	TRBD1	TRBJ1-2	CAWTSTGEGGYTF	TGTGCCTGGACCTCGACAGGGGAGGGTGGCTACACCTTC
.	TRBV9	.	TRBJ2-1	CASSVPRASPNNEQFF	TGTGCCAGCAGCGTCCCTCGGGCTAGCCCTAACAATGAGCAGTTCTTC
.	TRBV25-1	.	TRBJ2-7	CATNDRFAYEQYF	TGTGCCACCAACGACAGATTTGCCTACGAGCAGTACTTC
.	TRBV28	TRBD1	TRBJ2-4	CASSQGQGSSYRGNIQYF	TGTGCCAGCAGTCAAGGACAGGGGAGTAGTTATCGAGGAAACATTCAGTACTTC
.	TRBV5-8	.	TRBJ2-6	CASSFGQAGSGANVLTF	TGTGCCAGCAGCTTTGGGCAGGCTGGCTCTGGGGCCAACGTCCTGACTTTC
.	TRBV9	TRBD2	TRBJ2-1	CASSTSGGAGEQFF	TGTGCCAGCAGCACTAGCGGGGGGGCGGGTGAGCAGTTCTTC
.	TRBV2	.	TRBJ1-1	CASSLERNEAFF	TGTGCCAGCAGTCTGGAGCGGAATGAAGCTTTCTTT
.	TRBV27	TRBD1	TRBJ1-2	CASSRTTGGGYTF	TGTGCCAGCAGTCGGACGACAGGGGGTGGCTACACCTTC
.	TRBV4-2	.	TRBJ1-1	CASSQGEAFF	TGTGCCAGCAGCCAAGGGGAGGCTTTCTTT
.	TRBV2	TRBD1	TRBJ1-6	CASQRTGGRRLDSPLHF	TGTGCCAGTCAAAGGACAGGGGGCAGGAGGTTGGATTCACCCCTCCACTTT
.	TRBV7-3	.	TRBJ2-2	CASSLNTGELFF	TGTGCCAGCAGCCTGAACACCGGGGAGCTGTTTTTT
.	TRBV20-1	.	TRBJ2-5	CSARDQATQYF	TGCAGTGCTAGAGATCAGGCGACCCAGTACTTC
.	TRBV13	.	TRBJ1-5	CASSLGAGHPYSNQPQHF	TGTGCCAGCAGCTTAGGCGCCGGACACCCCTATAGCAATCAGCCCCAGCATTTT
once	TRBV12-5	.	TRBJ2-7	CASGFAGEQYF	TGTGCTAGTGGTTTTGCGGGCGAGCAGTACTTC
.	TRBV4-1	TRBD1	TRBJ2-3	CASSQGRGLGTDTQYF	TGCGCCAGCAGCCAAGGAAGGGGGCTGGGCACAGATACGCAGTATTTT
.	TRBV30	TRBD1	TRBJ1-5	CAWSTGGNQPQHF	TGTGCCTGGAGTACAGGGGGCAATCAGCCCCAGCATTTT
.	TRBV7-8	.	TRBJ1-5	CASSADSRPQHF	TGTGCCAGCAGCGCAGACAGCCGGCCCCAGCATTTT
.	TRBV29-1	.	TRBJ1-5	CSAGDNQPQHF	TGCAGCGCCGGGGACAATCAGCCCCAGCATTTT